The sequence of this T cell receptor (beta chain) was determined in a study of T cell repertoires in cytomegalovirus infection. TCRdb re-analysed the reads in MiXCR, keeping a single row per CDR3 protein. Among fewer than 1,000,000 distinct CDR3 sequences, under 40% were seen once, and the ten largest hold roughly 13%. The CDR3 loop spans 16 amino acids. Germline V CDR1 and CDR2: MNHEY, SVGAGI. Deletions cut 0 bases from V and 3 bases from J, with 14 bases between. On this clonotype: Its antigen is currently unknown.

The material sequenced was cultured CD8+ T cells from PBMCs, taken from culture after CMV antigen stimulation. The rearrangement joins TRBV6-5 to TRBJ1-2, with D perhaps matching TRBD1 (5 bases). The receptor's source is a human donor in good health (CMV status not recorded). Some clones in this sample may be carry-over from other donors' samples. The CDR3 DNA reads as TGTGCCAGCAGTTACTCGGGGCTGGGAGTTCACTATGGCTACACCTTC. Protein product: CASSYSGLGVHYGYTF.